What follows is one T cell receptor (beta chain) and its context. This entry is derived from a study of T-cell reconstitution after alpha-beta-depleted transplantation in children. The library targeted TCRbeta and was prepared with unique molecular identifiers. TCRdb passed the PCR reads through MiXCR, listing each CDR3 protein once. The sample has 250,000 to 300,000 distinct CDR3 sequences; around 10% are singletons. Germline V gives CDR1 SGHTA, CDR2 FQGTGA. Trimming stripped 4 bases from V and 4 bases from J, with 15 bases between. CDR3 size: 15 residues. The TCR sequence derives from a boy in the first two years of life with acute myeloid leukemia, due to receive a stem cell transplant. The sequencing here drew on PBMCs, taken before TCRalphabeta/CD19-depleted stem cell transplant. V and J are TRBV7-3 and TRBJ2-3, with D possibly TRBD1 on 5 matching bases. CDR3 loop: CASSYQGRDSDTQYF. The CDR3 DNA reads TGTGCCAGCAGCTACCAGGGAAGGGATTCAGATACGCAGTATTTT.